The 22 T cell receptor beta chains below come from one sample, sequenced in a study of cytomegalovirus exposure and HLA in healthy donors. The study ran its PCR with 60 Vbeta and 13 Jbeta primers. The assay was immunoSEQ multiplex PCR, and TCRdb's table has in-frame clones only and misses some. Here the sample spans about 190,000 clones, 84% being singletons. The sample comprised PBMCs. Receptor source: a boy under 18 in good health and CMV-seronegative.

The chain uses TRBV9 and TRBJ1-2, with D perhaps TRBD1 (5 bases). CDR3 length: 16 amino acids. The V gene's germline CDR1 is SGDLS and CDR2 YYNGEE. V lost 1 base and J 4 bases, leaving 17 bases between the germline ends. The CDR3 protein is CASSVKRGGAPYGYTF. The CDR3 nucleotides are TGTGCCAGCAGCGTAAAGAGGGGAGGGGCTCCCTATGGCTACACCTTC.

The gene calls are TRBV4-1 and TRBJ2-1; weak D call: TRBD2 (6 bases). V shed 3 bases and J shed 3 bases, with 12 bases lying between them. Looked up from germline, CDR1 is MGHRA and CDR2 is YSYEKL. This CDR3 has 15 amino acids. This chain's CDR3 is CASSHRDWNYNEQFF. The CDR3 DNA follows: TGCGCCAGCAGCCACCGGGACTGGAACTACAATGAGCAGTTCTTC.

The chain joins TRBV28 to TRBJ2-7; 11 nucleotides match TRBD2. The CDR3 is 16 amino acids. Trimming at V came to 6 bases and at J to 3 bases, leaving 10 bases not matched to a gene. Germline V gene lookup returns CDR1 MDHEN and CDR2 SYDVKM. The chain's CDR3 is CASSRGRGTSGYEQYF. The CDR3 coding sequence is TGTGCCAGCAGCCGGGGGCGGGGGACTAGCGGCTACGAGCAGTACTTC.

This clone was observed a few times. V is TRBV5-5 and J is TRBJ2-7; TRBD1 aligns across 8 bases. CDR1 is SGHKS, CDR2 YYEKEE, per germline (reference sequence). CDR3 length: 14 residues. The trim removed 4 bases at V and 3 bases at J, leaving 6 bases unmatched. The CDR3 DNA sequence: TGTGCCAGCAGCCCCGGGACAGGATACTACGAGCAGTACTTC. This codes for CASSPGTGYYEQYF.

The chain has TRBV28 and TRBJ2-7; D unclear. The germline gives CDR1 MDHEN, CDR2 SYDVKM. The V end lost 4 bases, the J end lost 8 bases, and 6 bases lay between the germline ends. The CDR3 length is 10 residues. CDR3 sequence reads: CASSSFQQYF. CDR3 in DNA: TGTGCCAGCAGTTCTTTCCAGCAGTACTTC.

This clone was counted a few times. The chain employs TRBV29-1 and TRBJ1-1; 7 bases are a match to TRBD1. Germline values: CDR1 SQVTM, CDR2 ANQGSEA. The junction had 3 bases not matched to a gene; V was cut back by 7 bases and J by 1 base. The CDR3 covers 12 residues. CDR3 bases: TGCAGCGGACGACAGGGGAACACTGAAGCTTTCTTT. It codes for CSGRQGNTEAFF.

V gene TRBV2 combines with J gene TRBJ2-3; maybe TRBD2 (6 bases). V lost 6 bases to trimming and J lost 0 bases, with 13 bases between them. Germline V gene data show CDR1 as SNHLY and CDR2 as FYNNEI. This CDR3 comprises 15 residues. The CDR3 DNA follows: TGTGCCAGCAGGCGGGACCAACAGAGCACAGATACGCAGTATTTT. This sequence encodes CASRRDQQSTDTQYF.

The V gene is TRBV7-9, the J gene TRBJ1-4; TRBD1 aligns across 9 bases. The CDR3 totals 15 residues. V shed 5 bases, J shed 5 bases, and the junction held 6 bases outside the gene matches. Germline V lookup: CDR1 SEHNR, CDR2 FQNEAQ (reference sequence). CDR3 sequence reads: CASSKTGTGNEKLFF. CDR3 DNA sequence: TGTGCCAGCAGCAAAACCGGGACAGGGAATGAAAAACTGTTTTTT. Filled out from reference TRBV7-9 and TRBJ1-4, the complete variable domain reads DTGVSQNPRHKITKRGQNVTFRCDPISEHNRLYWYRQTLGQGPEFLTYFQNEAQLEKSRLLSDRFSAERPKGSFSTLEIQRTEQGDSAMYLCASSKTGTGNEKLFFGSGTQLSVL.

This chain uses TRBV5-1 with TRBJ2-3; D might be TRBD2 (6 bases). The CDR3 is made up of 15 amino acids. V was shortened by 0 bases and J by 0 bases, with 8 bases between the two germline ends. Germline V gives CDR1 SGHRS, CDR2 YFSETQ. CDR3 sequence reads: CASSLAAGSTDTQYF. The CDR3 DNA reads TGCGCCAGCAGCTTGGCGGCGGGGAGCACAGATACGCAGTATTTT.

V and J are TRBV27 and TRBJ2-1; tentative D call: TRBD2 (5 bases). V lost 7 bases to trimming and J lost 6 bases, with 7 bases between them. Germline CDR1 and CDR2: MNHEY and SMNVEV (reference sequence). The CDR3 consists of 11 residues. Here the CDR3 reads CASTEGNEQFF. The CDR3 bases are TGTGCCAGCACCGAGGGCAATGAGCAGTTCTTC.

The sample holds one count of this clone. The chain has TRBV6-6 and TRBJ1-1, with 12 nucleotides matching TRBD1. The germline gives CDR1 MNHNY, CDR2 SVGAGI (reference sequence). The junction had 8 bases not matched to a gene; V was cut back by 9 bases and J by 0 bases. This CDR3 is built from 16 residues. In DNA form, the CDR3 reads TGTGCCAGTAACTCCGGGACAGGGGGCGTGAACACTGAAGCTTTCTTT. It codes for CASNSGTGGVNTEAFF.

The V and J genes are TRBV30 and TRBJ1-6; 7 positions agree with TRBD1. The CDR3 spans 15 residues. V lost 3 bases and J lost 6; bases outside the gene matches: 8. Germline V gene lookup returns CDR1 GTSNPN and CDR2 SVGIG (reference sequence). The CDR3 DNA reads as TGTGCCTGGAGCTTATCAGGGGGTCCTAATTCACCCCTCCACTTT. This encodes CAWSLSGGPNSPLHF.

The J gene is TRBJ1-1, the V gene TRBV30; D ambiguous. Per the germline V gene, CDR1 is GTSNPN and CDR2 is SVGIG (reference sequence). This CDR3 is 14 amino acids long. Trimming pared 0 bases from V and 1 base from J, leaving 9 bases between. CDR3 DNA: TGTGCCTGGAGTGTACGCCGGGAGAACACTGAAGCTTTCTTT. It is translated as CAWSVRRENTEAFF.

V and J are TRBV2 and TRBJ2-5; TRBD2 agrees at 10 bases. The CDR3 runs to 16 residues. Germline assignment: CDR1 SNHLY and CDR2 FYNNEI. V trimming: 5 bases; J trimming: 1 base; junction bases outside the gene matches: 7. CDR3 loop: CASSRGLAISQETQYF. For the CDR3, the DNA is TGTGCCAGCAGTAGGGGACTAGCGATTAGCCAAGAGACCCAGTACTTC.

As DNA, the CDR3 is TGTGCCAGCAGCTCCCTCCGGCGGGGTGGGTACGAGCAGTACTTC. Its translation is CASSSLRRGGYEQYF. The V and J genes are TRBV7-2 and TRBJ2-7; TRBD2 is a possible D gene (6 bases). This CDR3 is 15 amino acids long. CDR1 and CDR2 (germline): SGHTA, FQGNSA. With 4 bases removed from V and 4 bases from J, the gap between germline ends came to 17 bases.

V gene TRBV6-6 combines with J gene TRBJ1-6; 8 bases align to TRBD1. The CDR3 runs 16 residues. J gave up 11 bases and V 5 bases, and 14 bases lay outside the gene matches. In germline, CDR1 is MNHNY, CDR2 SVGAGI (reference sequence). The CDR3 nucleotides read TGTGCCAGCAGTCACGACGGGACAGGTGGATTTGCACCCCTCCACTTT. Encoded protein: CASSHDGTGGFAPLHF.

The V call is TRBV5-4, the J call TRBJ2-1; D gene uncertain. Between the trimmed V and J ends, which lost 0 bases and 10 bases, there was a span of 8 bases. The CDR3 consists of 12 residues. Germline CDR1 is SGHNT and CDR2 is YYREEE (reference sequence). Written as DNA, the CDR3 is TGTGCCAGCAGCTTGGGTACGAGGGAGCAGTTCTTC. The encoded protein is CASSLGTREQFF.

The rearrangement links TRBV7-9 to TRBJ2-1; 8 nucleotides line up with TRBD2. The CDR3 spans 16 residues. Per the germline V gene, CDR1 is SEHNR and CDR2 is FQNEAQ (reference sequence). Trimming at V came to 5 bases and at J to 0 bases, leaving 6 bases not matched to a gene. The CDR3 loop reads CASSPPSGSSYNEQFF. The CDR3 DNA follows: TGTGCCAGCAGCCCGCCGAGCGGGAGCTCCTACAATGAGCAGTTCTTC.

The chain carries TRBV30 and TRBJ2-1; possible D gene TRBD1, 6 bases. The CDR3 is 12 amino acids. The V and J ends lost 5 bases and 4 bases respectively, with 9 bases between them. Per germline, CDR1 GTSNPN and CDR2 SVGIG (reference sequence). The CDR3 reads CAWAGVYNEQFF. CDR3 in DNA: TGTGCCTGGGCAGGGGTTTACAATGAGCAGTTCTTC.

This chain connects TRBV5-1 to TRBJ1-5; possibly TRBD1 for D (5 bases). Germline CDR1 is SGHRS and CDR2 is YFSETQ. V was shortened by 4 bases and J by 4 bases, with 12 bases between the two germline ends. This CDR3 is built from 14 residues. CDR3: CASSEDTFNQPQHF. CDR3 DNA sequence: TGCGCCAGCAGCGAGGACACTTTTAATCAGCCCCAGCATTTT.

V is TRBV6-1 and J is TRBJ1-2; D call uncertain. V lost 1 base and J lost 3, with 3 bases in between. The CDR3 extends over 12 amino acids. Germline V gene sequence: CDR1 MNHNS, CDR2 SASEGT. CDR3 bases: TGTGCCAGCAGTGAAGGGCACTATGGCTACACCTTC. It translates to CASSEGHYGYTF.

The V and J genes are TRBV14 and TRBJ1-2, with a tentative D call TRBD1 (5 bases). This CDR3 region has 12 residues. The V end lost 0 bases, the J end lost 14 bases, and 13 bases lay between the germline ends. Looked up from germline, CDR1 is SGHDN and CDR2 is FVKESK. CDR3: CASSQERQRKTF. DNA of the CDR3: TGTGCCAGCAGCCAAGAGCGACAGAGGAAGACCTTC.